This T cell receptor (beta chain) was obtained from a study of control samples from healthy donors and cancer patients. The CDR3 runs to 14 residues. Germline lookup yields CDR1 SEHNR and CDR2 FQNEAQ (reference sequence). V gave up 4 bases and J gave up 4 bases, with 11 bases separating them. This table comes from immunoSEQ multiplex PCR, and its TCRdb copy is limited to in-frame clones, with some not included. In the table there are roughly 88,000 clones, approximately 86% of which are singletons. The sequencing sample was made of blood. This receptor was taken from a young man in good health. The chain links TRBV7-9 to TRBJ1-5; possibly TRBD1 for D (6 bases). CDR3 loop: CASSSGQINQPQHF. CDR3 DNA sequence: TGTGCCAGCAGCTCTGGACAGATTAATCAGCCCCAGCATTTT.